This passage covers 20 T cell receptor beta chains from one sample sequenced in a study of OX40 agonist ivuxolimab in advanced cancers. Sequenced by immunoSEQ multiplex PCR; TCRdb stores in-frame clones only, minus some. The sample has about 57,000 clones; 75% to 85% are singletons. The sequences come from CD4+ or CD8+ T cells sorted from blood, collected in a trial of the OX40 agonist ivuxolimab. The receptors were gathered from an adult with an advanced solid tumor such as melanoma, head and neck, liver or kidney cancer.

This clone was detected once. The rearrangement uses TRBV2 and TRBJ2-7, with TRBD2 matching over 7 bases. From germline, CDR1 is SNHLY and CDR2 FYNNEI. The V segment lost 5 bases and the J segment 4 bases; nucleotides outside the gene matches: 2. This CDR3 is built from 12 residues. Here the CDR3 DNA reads TGTGCCAGCAGTTATAGCGGGTACGAGCAGTACTTC. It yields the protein CASSYSGYEQYF. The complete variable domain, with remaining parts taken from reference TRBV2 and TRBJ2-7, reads EPEVTQTPSHQVTQMGQEVILRCVPISNHLYFYWYRQILGQKVEFLVSFYNNEISEKSEIFDDQFSVERPDGSNFTLKIRSTKLEDSAMYFCASSYSGYEQYFGPGTRLTVT.

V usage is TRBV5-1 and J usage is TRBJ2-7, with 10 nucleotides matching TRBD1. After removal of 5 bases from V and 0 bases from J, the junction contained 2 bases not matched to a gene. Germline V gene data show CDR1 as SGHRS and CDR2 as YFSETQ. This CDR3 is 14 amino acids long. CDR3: CASSGQGDSYEQYF. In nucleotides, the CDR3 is TGCGCCAGCAGTGGACAGGGGGACTCCTACGAGCAGTACTTC. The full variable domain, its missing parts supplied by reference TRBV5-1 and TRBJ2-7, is KAGVTQTPRYLIKTRGQQVTLSCSPISGHRSVSWYQQTPGQGLQFLFEYFSETQRNKGNFPGRFSGRQFSNSRSEMNVSTLELGDSALYLCASSGQGDSYEQYFGPGTRLTVT.

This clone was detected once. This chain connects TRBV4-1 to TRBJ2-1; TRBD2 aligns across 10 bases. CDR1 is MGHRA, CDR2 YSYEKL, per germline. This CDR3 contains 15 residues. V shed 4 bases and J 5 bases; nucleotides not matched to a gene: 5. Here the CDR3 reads CASSRAGGPDNEQFF. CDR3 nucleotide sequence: TGCGCCAGCAGCCGAGCGGGAGGGCCTGACAATGAGCAGTTCTTC.

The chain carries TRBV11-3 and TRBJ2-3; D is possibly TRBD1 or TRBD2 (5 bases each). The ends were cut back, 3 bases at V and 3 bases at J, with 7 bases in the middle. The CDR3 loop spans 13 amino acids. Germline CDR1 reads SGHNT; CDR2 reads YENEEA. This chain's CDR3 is CASSLGETDTQYF. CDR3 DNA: TGTGCCAGCAGCTTGGGGGAAACAGATACGCAGTATTTT.

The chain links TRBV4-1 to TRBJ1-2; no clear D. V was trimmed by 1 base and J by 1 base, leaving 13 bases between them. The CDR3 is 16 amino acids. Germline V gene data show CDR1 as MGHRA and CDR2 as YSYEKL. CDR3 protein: CASSQGRPDFNYGYTF. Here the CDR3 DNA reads TGCGCCAGCAGCCAAGGCCGGCCAGATTTTAACTATGGCTACACCTTC.

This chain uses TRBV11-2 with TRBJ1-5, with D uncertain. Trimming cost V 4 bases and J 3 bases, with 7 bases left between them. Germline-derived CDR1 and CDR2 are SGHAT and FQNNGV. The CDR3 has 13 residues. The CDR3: CASSSEVNQPQHF. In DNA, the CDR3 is TGTGCCAGCAGCTCAGAGGTCAATCAGCCCCAGCATTTT.

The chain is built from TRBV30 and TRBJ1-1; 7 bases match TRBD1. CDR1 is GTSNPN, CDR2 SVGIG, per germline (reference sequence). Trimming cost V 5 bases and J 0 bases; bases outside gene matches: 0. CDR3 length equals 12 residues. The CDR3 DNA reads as TGTGCCTGGGACAGGGTGAACACTGAAGCTTTCTTT. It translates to CAWDRVNTEAFF.

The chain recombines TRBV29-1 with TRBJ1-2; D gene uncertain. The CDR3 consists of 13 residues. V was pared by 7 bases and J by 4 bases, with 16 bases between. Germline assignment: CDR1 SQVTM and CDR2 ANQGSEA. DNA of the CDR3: TGCAGCGCATCGCCAGCACCTTCCTATGGCTACACCTTC. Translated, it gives CSASPAPSYGYTF.

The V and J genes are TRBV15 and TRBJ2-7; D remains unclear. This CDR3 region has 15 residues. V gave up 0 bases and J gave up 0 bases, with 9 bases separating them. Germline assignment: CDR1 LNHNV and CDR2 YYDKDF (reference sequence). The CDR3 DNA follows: TGTGCCACCAGCAGAGATCAAGGAAGCTCCTACGAGCAGTACTTC. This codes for CATSRDQGSSYEQYF.

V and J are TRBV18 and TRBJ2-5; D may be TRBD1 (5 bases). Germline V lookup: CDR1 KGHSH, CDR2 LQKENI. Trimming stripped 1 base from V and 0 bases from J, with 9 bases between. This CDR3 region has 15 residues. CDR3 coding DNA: TGTGCCAGCTCACCACAGCGACAGTACCAAGAGACCCAGTACTTC. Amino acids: CASSPQRQYQETQYF.

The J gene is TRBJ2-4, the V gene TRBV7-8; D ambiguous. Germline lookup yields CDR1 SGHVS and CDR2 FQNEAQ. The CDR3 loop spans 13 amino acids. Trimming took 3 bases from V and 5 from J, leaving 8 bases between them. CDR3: CASSLSAENIQYF. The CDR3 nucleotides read TGTGCCAGCAGCTTGTCTGCAGAAAACATTCAGTACTTC.

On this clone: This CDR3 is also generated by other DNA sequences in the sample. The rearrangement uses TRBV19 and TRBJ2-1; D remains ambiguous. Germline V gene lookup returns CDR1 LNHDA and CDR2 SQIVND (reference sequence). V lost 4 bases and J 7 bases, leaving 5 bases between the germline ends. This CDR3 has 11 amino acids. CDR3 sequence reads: CASSRWNEQFF. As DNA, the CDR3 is TGTGCCAGTAGTAGATGGAATGAGCAGTTCTTC.

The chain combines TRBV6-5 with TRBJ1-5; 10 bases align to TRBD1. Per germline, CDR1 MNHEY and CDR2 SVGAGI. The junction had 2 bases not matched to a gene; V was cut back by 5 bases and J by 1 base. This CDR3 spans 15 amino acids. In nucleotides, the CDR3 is TGTGCCAGCAGTGGGACAGGGGTGAGCAATCAGCCCCAGCATTTT. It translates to CASSGTGVSNQPQHF.

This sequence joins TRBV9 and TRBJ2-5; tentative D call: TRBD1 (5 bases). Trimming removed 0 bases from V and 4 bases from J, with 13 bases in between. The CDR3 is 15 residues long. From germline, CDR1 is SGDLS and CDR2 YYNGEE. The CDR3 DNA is TGTGCCAGCAGCGTAGGGGGTTCAGGGCCAGAGACCCAGTACTTC. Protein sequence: CASSVGGSGPETQYF.

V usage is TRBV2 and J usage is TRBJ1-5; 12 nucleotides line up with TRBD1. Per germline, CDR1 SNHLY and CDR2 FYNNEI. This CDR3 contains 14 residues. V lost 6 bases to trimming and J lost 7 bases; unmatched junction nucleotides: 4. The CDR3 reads CASSSGTGGQPQHF. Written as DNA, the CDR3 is TGTGCCAGCAGCTCCGGGACAGGGGGCCAGCCCCAGCATTTT.

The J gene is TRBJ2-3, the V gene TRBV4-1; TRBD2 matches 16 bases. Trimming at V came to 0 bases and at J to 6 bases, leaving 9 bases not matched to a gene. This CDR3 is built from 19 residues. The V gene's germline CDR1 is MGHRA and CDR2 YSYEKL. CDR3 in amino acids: CASSQDPGTSGRDGDTQYF. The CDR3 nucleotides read TGCGCCAGCAGCCAAGACCCTGGGACTAGCGGGAGGGACGGGGATACGCAGTATTTT.

CDR3 DNA: TGTGCCATCAATAGGGCCCTTGGGGGCACAGATACGCAGTATTTT. This gives the protein CAINRALGGTDTQYF. J is TRBJ2-3 and V is TRBV10-3; D remains ambiguous. Germline CDR1 reads ENHRY; CDR2 reads SYGVKD. This CDR3 contains 15 residues. The germline V and J ends were trimmed by 7 bases and 1 base, with 15 bases remaining between them.

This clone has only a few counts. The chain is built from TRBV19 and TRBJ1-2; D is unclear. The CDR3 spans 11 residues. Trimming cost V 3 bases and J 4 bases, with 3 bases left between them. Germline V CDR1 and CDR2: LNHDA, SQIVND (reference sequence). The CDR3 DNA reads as TGTGCCAGTAGTATTGGCTATGGCTACACCTTC. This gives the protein CASSIGYGYTF. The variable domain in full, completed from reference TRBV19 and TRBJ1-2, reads DGGITQSPKYLFRKEGQNVTLSCEQNLNHDAMYWYRQDPGQGLRLIYYSQIVNDFQKGDIAEGYSVSREKKESFPLTVTSAQKNPTAFYLCASSIGYGYTFGSGTRLTVV.

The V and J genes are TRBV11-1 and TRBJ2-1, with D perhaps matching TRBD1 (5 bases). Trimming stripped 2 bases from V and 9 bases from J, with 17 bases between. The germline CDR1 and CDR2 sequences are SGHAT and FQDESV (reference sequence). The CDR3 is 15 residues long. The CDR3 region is CASSLFSQGYGEQFF. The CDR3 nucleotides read TGTGCCAGCAGCTTATTTTCGCAGGGATATGGTGAGCAGTTCTTC.

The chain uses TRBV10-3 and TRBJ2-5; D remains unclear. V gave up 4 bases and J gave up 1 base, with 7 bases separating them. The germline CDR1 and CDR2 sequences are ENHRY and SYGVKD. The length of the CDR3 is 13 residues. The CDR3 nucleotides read TGTGCCATCAGTGGCGTCAGCCAAGAGACCCAGTACTTC. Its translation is CAISGVSQETQYF.